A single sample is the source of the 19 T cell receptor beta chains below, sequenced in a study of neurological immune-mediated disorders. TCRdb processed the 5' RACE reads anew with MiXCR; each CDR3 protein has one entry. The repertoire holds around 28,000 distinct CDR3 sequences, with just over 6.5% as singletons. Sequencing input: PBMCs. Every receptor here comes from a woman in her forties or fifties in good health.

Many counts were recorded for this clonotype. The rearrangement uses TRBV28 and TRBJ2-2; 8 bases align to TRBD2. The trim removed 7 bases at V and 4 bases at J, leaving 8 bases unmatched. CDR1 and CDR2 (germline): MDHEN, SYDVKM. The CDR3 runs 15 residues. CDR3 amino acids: CASIGQRESTGELFF. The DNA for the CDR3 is TGTGCCAGCATCGGGCAGCGGGAGAGCACCGGGGAGCTGTTTTTT.

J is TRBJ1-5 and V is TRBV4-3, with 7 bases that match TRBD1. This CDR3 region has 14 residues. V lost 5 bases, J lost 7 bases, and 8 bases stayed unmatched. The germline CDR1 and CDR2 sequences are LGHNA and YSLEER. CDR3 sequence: CASSLGQRLQPQHF. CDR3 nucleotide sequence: TGCGCCAGCAGCTTGGGACAGAGATTGCAGCCCCAGCATTTT.

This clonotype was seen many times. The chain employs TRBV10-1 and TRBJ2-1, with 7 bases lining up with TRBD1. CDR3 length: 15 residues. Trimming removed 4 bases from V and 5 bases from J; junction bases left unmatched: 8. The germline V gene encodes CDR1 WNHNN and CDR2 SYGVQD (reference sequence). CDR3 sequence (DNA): TGCGCCAGCAGTGGGAATACAGGGGTCCACAATGAGCAGTTCTTC. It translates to CASSGNTGVHNEQFF.

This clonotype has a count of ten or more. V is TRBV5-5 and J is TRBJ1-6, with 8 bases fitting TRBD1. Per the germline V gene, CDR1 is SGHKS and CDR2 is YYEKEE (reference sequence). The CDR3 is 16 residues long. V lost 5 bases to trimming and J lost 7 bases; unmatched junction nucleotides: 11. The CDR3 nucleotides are TGTGCCAGCAGTTCCCCAGGGCAGGGGGCGAATTCACCCCTCCACTTT. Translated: CASSSPGQGANSPLHF.

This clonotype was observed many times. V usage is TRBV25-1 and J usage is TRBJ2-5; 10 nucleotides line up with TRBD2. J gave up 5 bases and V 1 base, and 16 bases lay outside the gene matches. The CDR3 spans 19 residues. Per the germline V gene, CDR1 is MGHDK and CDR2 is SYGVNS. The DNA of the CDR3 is TGTGCCAGCAGTGAATTTGGGCTAGCGGGAGCTCCAGGTGGCGAGACCCAGTACTTC. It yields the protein CASSEFGLAGAPGGETQYF.

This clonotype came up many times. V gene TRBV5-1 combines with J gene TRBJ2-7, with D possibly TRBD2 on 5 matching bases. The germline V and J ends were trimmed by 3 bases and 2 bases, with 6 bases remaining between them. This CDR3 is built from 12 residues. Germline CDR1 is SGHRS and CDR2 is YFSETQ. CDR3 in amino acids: CASSSRAYEQYF. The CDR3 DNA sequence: TGCGCCAGCAGCTCGCGGGCCTACGAGCAGTACTTC. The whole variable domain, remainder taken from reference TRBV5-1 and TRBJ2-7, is KAGVTQTPRYLIKTRGQQVTLSCSPISGHRSVSWYQQTPGQGLQFLFEYFSETQRNKGNFPGRFSGRQFSNSRSEMNVSTLELGDSALYLCASSSRAYEQYFGPGTRLTVT.

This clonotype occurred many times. CDR3 sequence reads: CSARGLQGRGDTQYF. As DNA, the CDR3 is TGCAGTGCTAGGGGTCTACAGGGGCGAGGAGATACGCAGTATTTT. The rearrangement joins TRBV20-1 to TRBJ2-3; 7 bases agree with TRBD1. The CDR3 covers 15 residues. J gave up 5 bases and V 3 bases, and 11 bases lay outside the gene matches. Germline CDR1 DFQATT, CDR2 SNEGSKA (reference sequence).

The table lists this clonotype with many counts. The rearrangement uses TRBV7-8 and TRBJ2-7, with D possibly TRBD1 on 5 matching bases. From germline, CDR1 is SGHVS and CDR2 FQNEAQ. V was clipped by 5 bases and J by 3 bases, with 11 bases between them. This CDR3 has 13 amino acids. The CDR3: CASSLSQDYEQYF. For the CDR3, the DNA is TGTGCCAGCAGCCTCTCACAGGACTACGAGCAGTACTTC.

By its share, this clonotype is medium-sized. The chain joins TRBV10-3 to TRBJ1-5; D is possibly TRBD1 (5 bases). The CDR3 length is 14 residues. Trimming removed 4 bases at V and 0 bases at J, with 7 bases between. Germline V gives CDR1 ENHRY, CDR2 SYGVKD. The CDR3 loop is CAISGGNSNQPQHF. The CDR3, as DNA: TGTGCCATCAGTGGGGGGAATAGCAATCAGCCCCAGCATTTT.

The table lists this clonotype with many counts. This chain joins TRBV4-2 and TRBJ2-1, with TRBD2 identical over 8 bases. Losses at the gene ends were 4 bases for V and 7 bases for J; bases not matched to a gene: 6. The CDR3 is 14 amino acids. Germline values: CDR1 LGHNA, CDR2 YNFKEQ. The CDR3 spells CASSRTGGVNEQFF. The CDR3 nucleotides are TGTGCCAGCAGCCGTACGGGGGGGGTGAATGAGCAGTTCTTC.

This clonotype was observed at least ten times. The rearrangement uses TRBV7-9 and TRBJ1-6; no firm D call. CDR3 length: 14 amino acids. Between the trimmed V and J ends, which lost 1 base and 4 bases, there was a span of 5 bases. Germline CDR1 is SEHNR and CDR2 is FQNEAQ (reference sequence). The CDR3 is CASSLEQYNSPLHF. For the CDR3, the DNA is TGTGCCAGCAGCTTAGAACAGTATAATTCACCCCTCCACTTT.

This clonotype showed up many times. CDR3 coding DNA: TGCGCCAGCAGCTTGGGTCCGAGGACCCAACAATATAGCAATCAGCCCCAGCATTTT. It yields the protein CASSLGPRTQQYSNQPQHF. The rearrangement joins TRBV5-1 to TRBJ1-5, with D uncertain. The CDR3 sequence is 19 residues long. Trimming shortened V by 0 bases and J by 0 bases, and 19 bases separated the two germline ends. Looked up from germline, CDR1 is SGHRS and CDR2 is YFSETQ.

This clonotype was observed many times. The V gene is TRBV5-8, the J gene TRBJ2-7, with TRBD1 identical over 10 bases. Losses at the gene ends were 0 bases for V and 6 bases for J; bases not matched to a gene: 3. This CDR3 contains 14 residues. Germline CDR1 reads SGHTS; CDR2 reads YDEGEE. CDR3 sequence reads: CASSLAGQGSEQYF. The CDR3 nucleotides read TGTGCCAGCAGCTTGGCGGGACAGGGGAGCGAGCAGTACTTC.

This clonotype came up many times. CDR3 coding DNA: TGCAGTGCTAGAGATAGCTGGAACGAGCAGTACTTC. Translation: CSARDSWNEQYF. This chain links TRBV20-1 with TRBJ2-7; D is undetermined. The CDR3 has 12 residues. V lost 0 bases and J lost 5, with 8 bases in between. Germline V gives CDR1 DFQATT, CDR2 SNEGSKA (reference sequence).

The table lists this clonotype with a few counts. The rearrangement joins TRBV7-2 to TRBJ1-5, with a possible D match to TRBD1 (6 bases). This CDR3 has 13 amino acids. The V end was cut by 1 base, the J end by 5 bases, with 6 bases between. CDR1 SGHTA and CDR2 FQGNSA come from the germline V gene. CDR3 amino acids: CASSLDRDQPQHF. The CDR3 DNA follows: TGTGCCAGCAGCTTAGACAGGGATCAGCCCCAGCATTTT.

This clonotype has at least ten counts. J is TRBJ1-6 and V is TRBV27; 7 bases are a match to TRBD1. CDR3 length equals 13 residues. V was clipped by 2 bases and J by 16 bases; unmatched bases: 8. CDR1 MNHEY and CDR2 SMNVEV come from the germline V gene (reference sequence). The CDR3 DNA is TGTGCCAGCAGTTTAGGGACAGCGAGTGGTCTCCACTTT. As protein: CASSLGTASGLHF.

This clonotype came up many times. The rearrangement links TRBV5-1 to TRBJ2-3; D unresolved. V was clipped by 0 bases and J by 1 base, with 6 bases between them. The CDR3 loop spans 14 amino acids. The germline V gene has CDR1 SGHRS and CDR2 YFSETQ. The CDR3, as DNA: TGCGCCAGCAGCTTGGGGGCTGGCACAGATACGCAGTATTTT. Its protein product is CASSLGAGTDTQYF. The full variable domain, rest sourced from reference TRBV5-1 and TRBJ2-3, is KAGVTQTPRYLIKTRGQQVTLSCSPISGHRSVSWYQQTPGQGLQFLFEYFSETQRNKGNFPGRFSGRQFSNSRSEMNVSTLELGDSALYLCASSLGAGTDTQYFGPGTRLTVL.

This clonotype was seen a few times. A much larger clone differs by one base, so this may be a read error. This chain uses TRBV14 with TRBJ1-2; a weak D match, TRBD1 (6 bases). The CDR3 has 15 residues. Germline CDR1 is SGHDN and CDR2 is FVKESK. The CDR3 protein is CVSSLTVGGAGGYTF. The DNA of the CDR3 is TGTGTCAGCAGCCTCACCGTCGGGGGCGCGGGTGGCTACACCTTC.

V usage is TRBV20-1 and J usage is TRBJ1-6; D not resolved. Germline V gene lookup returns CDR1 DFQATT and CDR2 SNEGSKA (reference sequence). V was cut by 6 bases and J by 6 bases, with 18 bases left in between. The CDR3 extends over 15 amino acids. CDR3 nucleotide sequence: TGCAGTGCCATCTCAGGAGATCTATTTAATTCACCCCTCCACTTT. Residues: CSAISGDLFNSPLHF.